Each of the 14 T cell receptor beta chains below was sequenced from the same sample in a study of T cells in Graves' hyperthyroidism and ophthalmopathy. Regions amplified from RNA transcripts were the TCR beta CDR3 regions. Carried out on the TCR CDR3, a first-round RT-PCR used the HTBI primer set. One entry per CDR3 protein, called by TCRdb with MiXCR from the multiplex PCR reads. The repertoire holds more than 550,000 distinct CDR3 sequences, with approximately 19% as singletons. Source material: blood. The origin of the receptors is a woman in her fifties or sixties with Graves' hyperthyroidism that later progressed to Graves' ophthalmopathy.

This clonotype has at least ten counts. V usage is TRBV7-8 and J usage is TRBJ1-1, with D possibly matching TRBD1 (6 bases). Germline CDR1 SGHVS, CDR2 FQNEAQ. The CDR3 runs to 15 residues. Trimming removed 1 base at V and 3 bases at J, with 12 bases between. The CDR3 region is CASSLGGAGDTEAFF. The CDR3 DNA sequence: TGTGCCAGCAGCTTAGGCGGGGCAGGGGACACTGAAGCTTTCTTT.

This chain connects TRBV5-4 to TRBJ2-7, with D hard to call. Trimming took 1 base from V and 7 from J, leaving 9 bases between them. Germline loops: CDR1 SGHNT, CDR2 YYREEE (reference sequence). This CDR3 is 12 amino acids long. The CDR3 here is CASSLRASEQYF. CDR3 bases: TGTGCCAGCAGCTTGAGGGCAAGTGAGCAGTACTTC.

This clonotype occurred a few times. The V and J genes are TRBV29-1 and TRBJ2-2; 7 positions match TRBD1. The ends lost 5 bases at V and 2 bases at J; junction bases unmatched: 11. CDR1 and CDR2 (germline): SQVTM, ANQGSEA. The CDR3 spans 16 residues. Here the CDR3 reads CSVTPPGTANTGELFF. The DNA of the CDR3 is TGCAGCGTTACCCCCCCCGGGACAGCTAACACCGGGGAGCTGTTTTTT.

This clonotype was detected many times. The chain employs TRBV6-2 or TRBV6-3 and TRBJ1-1, with D maybe TRBD1 (6 bases). V gave up 0 bases and J gave up 4 bases, with 12 bases separating them. The CDR3 runs to 15 residues. From germline, CDR1 is MNHEY and CDR2 SVGEGT. The CDR3 loop reads CASSYSRQGSTEAFF. CDR3 DNA: TGTGCCAGCAGTTACTCGAGGCAGGGGAGCACTGAAGCTTTCTTT.

In its sample, this clonotype was seen a few times. J is TRBJ1-2 and V is TRBV6-1, with D hard to call. Deletions cut 5 bases from V and 7 bases from J, with 17 bases between. The V gene's germline CDR1 is MNHNS and CDR2 SASEGT. CDR3 length: 14 residues. The CDR3 DNA sequence: TGTGCCAGCAGTTGTTCAACAGCGGTCTGTGGCTACACCTTC. Encoded protein: CASSCSTAVCGYTF.

The sample holds a few counts of this clonotype. The J gene is TRBJ2-5, the V gene TRBV27; TRBD2 might be the D (7 bases). The V gene's germline CDR1 is MNHEY and CDR2 SMNVEV (reference sequence). CDR3 length: 15 residues. With 2 bases removed from V and 2 bases from J, the gap between germline ends came to 12 bases. For the CDR3, the DNA is TGTGCCAGCAGTTTACGGGGGGCCCAGCAAGAGACCCAGTACTTC. Its translation: CASSLRGAQQETQYF.

The chain couples TRBV4-1 to TRBJ2-5; the match to TRBD1 covers 9 bases. The CDR3 is made up of 17 amino acids. The trim removed 1 base at V and 0 bases at J, leaving 6 bases unmatched. The germline CDR1 and CDR2 sequences are MGHRA and YSYEKL. This CDR3 reads CASSQVLTGGDQETQYF. The CDR3 coding sequence is TGCGCCAGCAGCCAAGTCTTGACAGGGGGTGACCAAGAGACCCAGTACTTC.

This clonotype was seen many times. V is TRBV3-1 and J is TRBJ2-7; 7 bases align to TRBD1. The V and J ends lost 4 bases and 6 bases, in that order; junction bases with no gene match: 9. The CDR3 spans 14 residues. In germline, CDR1 is LGHDT, CDR2 YNNKEL (reference sequence). CDR3 in DNA: TGTGCCAGCAGCCCCAGACAGGGTGAGGGCGAGCAGTACTTC. This translates into CASSPRQGEGEQYF.

This clonotype was seen repeatedly, ten times or more. This rearrangement joins TRBV20-1 to TRBJ1-5; possibly TRBD1 for D (6 bases). Germline CDR1 and CDR2: DFQATT and SNEGSKA (reference sequence). The ends were cut back, 5 bases at V and 0 bases at J, with 14 bases in the middle. CDR3 length equals 15 residues. The CDR3 sequence: CSAGGGQFSNQPQHF. The CDR3 bases are TGCAGTGCTGGGGGGGGGCAGTTTAGCAATCAGCCCCAGCATTTT.

This clonotype came up many times. The chain joins TRBV11-2 to TRBJ2-1, with TRBD2 matching over 8 bases. The CDR3 is made up of 17 amino acids. Losses at the gene ends were 4 bases for V and 4 bases for J; bases not matched to a gene: 12. Germline values: CDR1 SGHAT, CDR2 FQNNGV. The CDR3, as DNA: TGTGCCAGCAGCTATAGCCCTCTAGCGGGCACGTACAATGAGCAGTTCTTC. This codes for CASSYSPLAGTYNEQFF.

The table lists this clonotype with many counts. This chain joins TRBV5-5 and TRBJ1-1; D ambiguous. V lost 0 bases and J 0 bases, leaving 6 bases between the germline ends. The CDR3 consists of 14 residues. Germline values: CDR1 SGHKS, CDR2 YYEKEE (reference sequence). The CDR3 loop is CASSLETVNTEAFF. Here the CDR3 DNA reads TGTGCCAGCAGCTTGGAGACGGTGAACACTGAAGCTTTCTTT.

The genes are TRBV6-1 and TRBJ2-1; 7 bases fit TRBD1. The CDR3 is made up of 16 amino acids. J gave up 5 bases and V 5 bases, and 12 bases lay outside the gene matches. Germline V gene data show CDR1 as MNHNS and CDR2 as SASEGT. CDR3 residues: CASSFSWDRVHNEQFF. The CDR3 region has the DNA TGTGCCAGCAGTTTCTCCTGGGACAGAGTACACAATGAGCAGTTCTTC.

The chain employs TRBV5-1 and TRBJ2-3; a weak D match, TRBD1 (5 bases). Germline V gene sequence: CDR1 SGHRS, CDR2 YFSETQ. This CDR3 spans 13 amino acids. V lost 6 bases and J lost 2, with 10 bases in between. As DNA, the CDR3 is TGCGCCAGCATGATGGACATCACAGATACGCAGTATTTT. Translating gives CASMMDITDTQYF.

This clonotype has more than one count but fewer than ten. The chain couples TRBV3-1 to TRBJ2-2; D ambiguous. The CDR3 has 15 amino acids. The V gene lost 7 bases and the J gene lost 0 bases, with 12 bases spanning the gap. The V gene's germline CDR1 is LGHDT and CDR2 YNNKEL (reference sequence). CDR3 sequence: CASNVPGSNTGELFF. The CDR3 DNA reads as TGTGCCAGCAACGTTCCGGGTTCGAACACCGGGGAGCTGTTTTTT.